These T cell receptor beta chains were read from a single sample in a study of OX40 agonist ivuxolimab in advanced cancers. Produced via immunoSEQ multiplex PCR; TCRdb's table is partial and in-frame only. The repertoire consists of tens of thousands of clones, with roughly 91% occurring once and the leading ten covering 0.33%. Sample: CD4+ or CD8+ T cells sorted from blood, taken in a trial of the OX40 agonist ivuxolimab. The receptors here all came from an adult with an advanced solid tumor such as melanoma, head and neck, liver or kidney cancer. Each CDR3 is given with its conserved first and last residue. D genes are given only for firm matches. A clone size is listed for some rows: how often the clone was seen (once, few, many), or a class if it is expanded.

j_call v_call clone_size d_call cdr3_aa cdr3_nt
TRBJ2-7 TRBV7-2 few . CASSFDRQYEQYF TGTGCCAGCAGCTTTGACAGACAGTACGAGCAGTACTTC
TRBJ2-7 TRBV5-4 . . CASSLEGGGSYEQYF TGTGCCAGCAGCTTGGAGGGGGGAGGGTCCTACGAGCAGTACTTC
TRBJ1-4 TRBV29-1 . TRBD1 CSVEDDRAANEKLFF TGCAGCGTTGAAGACGACAGGGCAGCTAATGAAAAACTGTTTTTT
TRBJ1-4 TRBV19 . TRBD1 CASSIQGQGYEKLFF TGTGCCAGTAGTATACAGGGACAGGGGTACGAAAAACTGTTTTTT
TRBJ1-5 TRBV10-1 . . CASSGDSNQPQHF TGCGCCAGCAGTGGGGACAGCAATCAGCCCCAGCATTTT
TRBJ2-7 TRBV4-2 . TRBD2 CASSLDGGGTSYEQYF TGTGCCAGCAGCTTGGATGGCGGGGGGACGTCCTACGAGCAGTACTTC
TRBJ2-5 TRBV18 . . CASSPNDGTQETQYF TGTGCCAGCTCACCGAACGACGGAACTCAAGAGACCCAGTACTTC
TRBJ2-1 TRBV5-1 once TRBD1 CASSLGQGFPNYNEQFF TGCGCCAGCAGCTTGGGACAGGGGTTTCCCAACTACAATGAGCAGTTCTTC
TRBJ1-3 TRBV10-3 . . CAISESKSLGFRNTIYF TGTGCCATCAGTGAGTCTAAATCACTGGGTTTTAGAAACACCATATATTTT
TRBJ2-5 TRBV19 . TRBD2 CASSISSAGGRETQYF TGTGCCAGTAGTATATCATCGGCGGGGGGGCGAGAGACCCAGTACTTC
TRBJ1-2 TRBV4-1 . . CASSQTGTGNYGYTF TGCGCCAGCAGCCAAACCGGGACGGGCAACTATGGCTACACCTTC
TRBJ1-1 TRBV27 . . CASSPVQGRGHTEAFF TGTGCCAGCAGTCCCGTACAGGGCAGGGGCCACACTGAAGCTTTCTTT
TRBJ2-1 TRBV6-1 . TRBD1 CASSEGQGAWEQFF TGTGCCAGCAGTGAGGGACAGGGGGCTTGGGAGCAGTTCTTC
TRBJ2-7 TRBV11-2 . . CASSLSQYEQYF TGTGCCAGCAGCTTAAGCCAATACGAGCAGTACTTC
TRBJ1-4 TRBV2 . TRBD1 CASSAQGGHTNEKLFF TGTGCCAGCAGTGCCCAGGGGGGGCACACTAATGAAAAACTGTTTTTT
TRBJ1-4 TRBV9 . . CASSATPGRGANEKLFF TGTGCCAGCAGCGCAACCCCAGGAAGGGGAGCTAATGAAAAACTGTTTTTT
TRBJ2-6 TRBV6-1 . . CAVDSSISGANVLTF TGTGCCGTGGACAGTTCAATCTCTGGGGCCAACGTCCTGACTTTC
TRBJ1-6 TRBV28 few . CASSLIGSSPLHF TGTGCCAGCAGCCTAATCGGTAGTTCACCCCTCCACTTT
TRBJ1-4 TRBV18 . TRBD1 CASSPGQGEKLFF TGTGCCAGCTCACCCGGACAGGGCGAAAAACTGTTTTTT
TRBJ2-5 TRBV21-1 . . CASSKAARDREETQYF TGTGCCAGCAGCAAAGCTGCCAGGGACAGGGAGGAGACCCAGTACTTC
TRBJ2-3 TRBV9 . TRBD1 CASSVGTGVGDTQYF TGTGCCAGCAGCGTAGGGACAGGGGTAGGAGATACGCAGTATTTT
TRBJ1-1 TRBV6-1 . . CASPTGNTEAFF TGTGCCAGCCCCACCGGGAACACTGAAGCTTTCTTT
TRBJ1-1 TRBV20-1 . . CSAKDHGAFF TGCAGTGCTAAGGACCACGGGGCTTTCTTT
TRBJ1-2 TRBV5-4 . . CASSLDRDYGYTF TGTGCCAGCAGCTTGGACAGGGACTATGGCTACACCTTC
TRBJ2-2 TRBV27 . TRBD2 CASRNRLAGGRGTGELFF TGTGCCAGCAGGAACCGACTAGCGGGGGGCCGAGGTACAGGGGAGCTGTTTTTT
TRBJ2-3 TRBV5-6 once . CASSLVLAETSTDTQYF TGTGCCAGCAGCTTGGTCTTAGCGGAGACAAGCACGGATACGCAGTATTTT
TRBJ2-1 TRBV7-8 . TRBD2 CASSASTSARQGFEQFF TGTGCCAGCAGCGCGTCGACTAGCGCCAGGCAGGGCTTTGAGCAGTTCTTC
TRBJ1-4 TRBV9 . . CASSSRREGEKLFF TGTGCCAGCAGCTCGCGCCGGGAAGGGGAAAAACTGTTTTTT
TRBJ2-2 TRBV19 . . CASSIGSTGELFF TGTGCCAGTAGTATAGGATCAACCGGGGAGCTGTTTTTT
TRBJ2-2 TRBV6-1 . . CASSTGAGIGELFF TGTGCCAGCAGTACAGGGGCGGGGATCGGGGAGCTGTTTTTT
TRBJ1-4 TRBV11-2 once . CASSLVGTVGEKLFF TGTGCCAGCAGCTTAGTAGGGACGGTGGGTGAAAAACTGTTTTTT
TRBJ2-3 TRBV28 . TRBD1 CASTRDRGGDTQYF TGTGCCAGCACCCGGGACAGGGGGGGAGATACGCAGTATTTT
TRBJ2-3 TRBV30 . . CAWISVGQVTDTQYF TGTGCCTGGATTTCGGTAGGGCAAGTCACAGATACGCAGTATTTT
TRBJ2-4 TRBV29-1 . . CSALGLSKNIQYF TGCAGCGCCCTCGGACTAAGCAAAAACATTCAGTACTTC
TRBJ2-3 TRBV23-1 . . CASSQSRRGNTDTQYF TGCGCCAGCAGTCAATCGAGGAGGGGTAACACAGATACGCAGTATTTT
TRBJ2-2 TRBV27 . . CASTFGQGEGGELFF TGTGCCAGCACCTTTGGTCAGGGCGAGGGCGGGGAGCTGTTTTTT
TRBJ2-5 TRBV27 . TRBD1 CASSLRYRGYQETQYF TGTGCCAGCAGTCTCCGGTACAGGGGGTACCAAGAGACCCAGTACTTC
TRBJ2-3 TRBV9 . . CASSAARTTDTQYF TGTGCCAGCAGCGCGGCGAGGACCACAGATACGCAGTATTTT
TRBJ1-5 TRBV6-6 . . CASSHDDRPNQPQHF TGTGCCAGCAGCCACGATGACAGGCCCAATCAGCCCCAGCATTTT
TRBJ2-1 TRBV18 . . CASSPPGTAVTYNEQFF TGTGCCAGCTCACCACCGGGCACGGCCGTTACCTACAATGAGCAGTTCTTC
TRBJ2-5 TRBV7-9 . . CASSLSRPGTKYQETQYF TGTGCCAGCAGCTTATCTCGGCCAGGGACAAAGTACCAAGAGACCCAGTACTTC
TRBJ1-1 TRBV10-2 . . CASSDLRNEAFF TGCGCCAGCAGTGACCTCAGGAATGAAGCTTTCTTT
TRBJ1-6 TRBV6-5 . . CASSRVENSPLHF TGTGCCAGCAGCCGAGTCGAGAATTCACCCCTCCACTTT
TRBJ1-4 TRBV4-1 . . CASSQVNSNEKLFF TGCGCCAGCAGCCAAGTAAACAGTAATGAAAAACTGTTTTTT
TRBJ1-3 TRBV6-5 . . CASSSVRPPSNTIYF TGTGCCAGCAGTTCCGTCCGGCCCCCCTCAAACACCATATATTTT
TRBJ2-7 TRBV5-4 . . CANSPGLGIYEQYF TGTGCCAACAGCCCGGGACTCGGTATCTACGAGCAGTACTTC
TRBJ1-5 TRBV19 . TRBD1 CASSTTGDQPQHF TGTGCCAGTAGTACCACAGGGGATCAGCCCCAGCATTTT
TRBJ2-2 TRBV12-5 . . CASGLVLEGRVTGELFF TGTGCTAGTGGTTTGGTACTCGAGGGCAGGGTCACCGGGGAGCTGTTTTTT
TRBJ1-1 TRBV14 . . CASSQDFGEMNTEAFF TGTGCCAGCAGCCAAGATTTCGGGGAGATGAACACTGAAGCTTTCTTT
TRBJ1-6 TRBV7-6 . TRBD1 CASSLGDRTSSPLHF TGTGCCAGCAGCTTAGGGGACAGGACATCCTCGCCCCTCCACTTT
TRBJ1-5 TRBV30 . TRBD1 CAWSVQGNQPQHF TGTGCCTGGAGTGTACAGGGGAATCAGCCCCAGCATTTT
TRBJ2-5 TRBV9 . TRBD2 CASSVASSGGPPKTQYF TGTGCCAGCAGCGTAGCATCTAGCGGGGGACCCCCGAAGACCCAGTACTTC
TRBJ1-6 TRBV14 . . CASSQGTSRAGSPLHF TGTGCCAGCAGCCAAGGCACAAGCCGGGCCGGGTCACCCCTCCACTTT
TRBJ2-5 TRBV2 . TRBD2 CASSEGWGAGESGETQYF TGTGCCAGCAGTGAAGGATGGGGAGCGGGGGAGTCTGGAGAGACCCAGTACTTC